The rows below give T cell receptor beta chains drawn from one sample of a study of vaccination and CD4 T cells after COVID-19. Their antigen targets remain unknown. Each CDR3 protein gets one entry after TCRdb re-called the PCR reads with MiXCR. The profile shows some 15,000 distinct CDR3 sequences, 21% of them singletons. The sequenced sample was CD4+ T cells from blood, cultured in vitro, obtained before SARS-CoV-2 vaccination. These receptors were taken from a human donor who received a COVID-19 vaccine. The CDR3 runs from the conserved cysteine through the conserved F or W. A D gene is named only where the DNA matches it firmly. Some rows mark clone size as missing; the rest say once, few, many or name a class of expanded clone.

J | D | size | V | CDR3 | DNA
TRBJ1-4 | TRBD1 | . | TRBV6-1 | CASRRQQGELGKLFF | TGTGCCAGCAGACGCCAACAGGGGGAGTTAGGAAAACTGTTTTTT
TRBJ2-1 | TRBD2 | few | TRBV12-3/TRBV12-4 | CASSWTSGNEQFF | TGTGCCAGCAGTTGGACTAGCGGTAATGAGCAGTTCTTC
TRBJ2-7 | . | . | TRBV21-1 | CASSKALRTGIYEQYF | TGTGCCAGCAGCAAAGCGCTTAGGACAGGTATCTACGAGCAGTACTTC
TRBJ2-4 | . | few | TRBV11-3 | CASSLDLYGGEGLVAKNIQYF | TGTGCCAGCAGCTTAGATCTGTATGGTGGTGAGGGGCTAGTAGCCAAAAACATTCAGTACTTC
TRBJ2-5 | . | few | TRBV12-3/TRBV12-4 | CASSFARQETQYF | TGTGCCAGCAGTTTCGCGAGGCAAGAGACCCAGTACTTC
TRBJ2-7 | TRBD1 | . | TRBV11-1 | CASSSGQGAAEQYF | TGTGCCAGCAGCTCCGGACAGGGGGCTGCCGAGCAGTACTTC
TRBJ2-5 | TRBD2 | . | TRBV3-1 | CASSSRAGQETQYF | TGTGCCAGCAGCTCGCGAGCGGGGCAAGAGACCCAGTACTTC
TRBJ1-4 | . | . | TRBV21-1 | CASSKYRGTGLNEKLFF | TGTGCCAGCAGCAAATATCGAGGGACAGGGCTAAATGAAAAACTGTTTTTT
TRBJ2-5 | TRBD2 | few | TRBV6-1 | CASSELGLQETQYF | TGTGCCAGCAGTGAGTTGGGACTACAAGAGACCCAGTACTTC
TRBJ2-6 | . | few | TRBV2 | CASSAGDSGANVLTF | TGTGCCAGCAGTGCCGGGGATTCTGGGGCCAACGTCCTGACTTTC
TRBJ1-3 | . | . | TRBV10-3 | CAISVGNTIYF | TGTGCCATCAGTGTAGGAAACACCATATATTTT
TRBJ2-7 | TRBD1 | few | TRBV7-2 | CASSFTRDRSYEQYF | TGTGCCAGCAGCTTCACCCGGGACAGGTCCTACGAGCAGTACTTC
TRBJ2-7 | TRBD2 | . | TRBV30 | CAWRLAGGPHEQYF | TGTGCCTGGAGGTTAGCGGGGGGGCCCCACGAGCAGTACTTC
TRBJ1-3 | . | . | TRBV7-9 | CASSILIGSGNTIYF | TGTGCCAGCAGTATACTGATAGGCTCTGGAAACACCATATATTTT
TRBJ2-5 | TRBD2 | few | TRBV20-1 | CSAGGLAGQETQYF | TGCAGTGCTGGGGGACTAGCGGGCCAAGAGACCCAGTACTTC
TRBJ1-5 | . | . | TRBV21-1 | CASSDHRGNVSNQPQHF | TGTGCCAGCAGCGACCACAGGGGAAACGTAAGCAATCAGCCCCAGCATTTT
TRBJ1-4 | TRBD1 | . | TRBV27 | CASSLYGTANEKLFF | TGTGCCAGCAGTTTATACGGGACAGCAAATGAAAAACTGTTTTTT
TRBJ2-7 | . | few | TRBV11-2 | CASSLDRISRGQYF | TGTGCCAGCAGCTTAGATCGAATATCCAGGGGGCAGTACTTC
TRBJ2-5 | . | . | TRBV15 | CATSRDWRLETQYF | TGTGCCACCAGCAGAGATTGGAGGCTAGAGACCCAGTACTTC
TRBJ2-3 | . | . | TRBV24-1 | CATSDLSRESTDTQYF | TGTGCCACCAGTGATTTGTCCAGGGAAAGCACAGATACGCAGTATTTT
TRBJ1-6 | . | few | TRBV7-9 | CASSLERGRNSPLHF | TGTGCCAGCAGCTTAGAACGAGGAAGGAATTCACCCCTCCACTTT
TRBJ1-6 | TRBD1 | . | TRBV20-1 | CSARVGRGSYNSPLHF | TGCAGTGCTAGAGTCGGCAGGGGGTCCTATAATTCACCCCTCCACTTT
TRBJ1-6 | . | . | TRBV5-1 | CASSLDGRGYNLPLHF | TGCGCCAGCAGCTTGGACGGCAGGGGTTATAATTTACCCCTCCACTTT
TRBJ2-6 | . | . | TRBV11-3 | CASSLDRLGAGVNVLTF | TGTGCCAGCAGCTTAGATCGTCTAGGCGCTGGGGTCAACGTCCTGACTTTC
TRBJ1-5 | . | few | TRBV12-5 | CASGLEQGRDQPQHF | TGTGCTAGTGGTTTGGAACAGGGTAGGGATCAGCCCCAGCATTTT
TRBJ2-5 | TRBD2 | . | TRBV12-3/TRBV12-4 | CASSPERGGQETQYF | TGTGCCAGCAGCCCAGAGCGGGGGGGCCAAGAGACCCAGTACTTC
TRBJ2-6 | TRBD1 | . | TRBV20-1 | CSARNLDRGSGANVLTF | TGCAGTGCTCGGAATTTGGACAGGGGCTCTGGGGCCAACGTCCTGACTTTC
TRBJ1-1 | . | few | TRBV4-1 | CASSQVLMGTEAFF | TGCGCCAGCAGCCAAGTATTGATGGGCACTGAAGCTTTCTTT
TRBJ1-6 | . | medium-sized | TRBV7-9 | CASSNRDGYSPLHF | TGTGCCAGCAGTAACCGGGACGGGTATTCACCCCTCCACTTT
TRBJ2-5 | TRBD2 | few | TRBV5-1 | CASSLISGGFQETQYF | TGCGCCAGCAGCTTGATTAGCGGGGGGTTCCAAGAGACCCAGTACTTC
TRBJ2-1 | . | few | TRBV18 | CASSPLRGPYNEQFF | TGTGCCAGCTCACCCCTCCGGGGGCCATACAATGAGCAGTTCTTC
TRBJ1-5 | . | . | TRBV20-1 | CSARAPGQKSNQPQHF | TGCAGTGCTAGAGCCCCTGGACAGAAAAGCAATCAGCCCCAGCATTTT
TRBJ2-1 | TRBD2 | . | TRBV6-1 | CASSEWGLADEQFF | TGTGCCAGCAGTGAATGGGGACTAGCGGATGAGCAGTTCTTC
TRBJ1-6 | TRBD1 | . | TRBV30 | CAWSAYTGTGIFHYNSPLHF | TGTGCCTGGAGTGCGTATACCGGGACAGGAATCTTCCATTATAATTCACCCCTCCACTTT
TRBJ2-7 | . | few | TRBV5-1 | CASSPNSASYEQYF | TGCGCCAGCAGCCCCAACTCTGCCTCCTACGAGCAGTACTTC
TRBJ2-1 | TRBD1 | few | TRBV19 | CASSTWTGLSSYNEQFF | TGTGCCAGTAGTACCTGGACAGGTCTTAGCTCCTACAATGAGCAGTTCTTC
TRBJ2-1 | TRBD1 | . | TRBV19 | CASQPGQGYYNEQFF | TGTGCCAGTCAGCCGGGACAGGGATACTACAATGAGCAGTTCTTC
TRBJ2-6 | . | . | TRBV25-1 | CASSGEIGGSGANVLTF | TGTGCCAGCAGTGGAGAAATAGGGGGGTCTGGGGCCAACGTCCTGACTTTC
TRBJ1-1 | . | . | TRBV12-3/TRBV12-4 | CASRLTPNTEAFF | TGTGCCAGCAGGTTGACTCCGAACACTGAAGCTTTCTTT
TRBJ2-5 | . | few | TRBV20-1 | CSAGGGSQETQYF | TGCAGTGCCGGAGGGGGGTCCCAGGAGACCCAGTACTTC
TRBJ1-2 | . | few | TRBV7-9 | CASSLWGKSGAGYTF | TGTGCCAGCAGCTTGTGGGGGAAGTCGGGGGCTGGCTACACCTTC
TRBJ2-3 | TRBD2 | few | TRBV6-5 | CASSYTGTRLTDTQYF | TGTGCCAGCAGTTACACCGGGACTAGGTTAACAGATACGCAGTATTTT
TRBJ2-1 | TRBD1 | . | TRBV11-3 | CASSSGQAYNEQFF | TGTGCCAGCAGCTCCGGACAGGCCTACAATGAGCAGTTCTTC
TRBJ2-1 | TRBD1 | few | TRBV7-9 | CASSALGQVHNEQFF | TGTGCCAGCAGCGCATTGGGACAGGTCCACAATGAGCAGTTCTTC
TRBJ2-4 | TRBD2 | few | TRBV11-2 | CASSRLSGGVLHAKNIQYF | TGTGCCAGCAGCCGACTTAGCGGGGGGGTACTACATGCCAAAAACATTCAGTACTTC
TRBJ2-3 | . | few | TRBV20-1 | CSASPGTLEDTQYF | TGCAGTGCTAGCCCCGGGACTCTCGAAGATACGCAGTATTTT
TRBJ1-6 | TRBD1 | medium-sized | TRBV7-2 | CASSLDRGNSPLHF | TGTGCCAGCAGTTTGGACAGGGGAAATTCACCCCTCCACTTT
TRBJ1-2 | . | medium-sized | TRBV20-1 | CSATNRATYGYTF | TGCAGTGCGACTAACAGGGCAACCTATGGCTACACCTTC